This TCR beta chain comes out of a study of molecular identifiers for immune sequencing clone quantification. TCRdb used MiXCR to reprocess the PCR reads, holding one entry per CDR3 protein. Altogether about 63,000 distinct CDR3 sequences are present, about 20% being singletons, with the ten largest covering more than 1.4%. This clonotype was recorded at least ten times. V was cut by 2 bases and J by 2 bases, with 14 bases left in between. The CDR3 sequence is 16 residues long. Germline CDR1 is KGHSH and CDR2 is LQKENI. The origin of this receptor is a human donor in good health. Some libraries in this study had Jurkat cell RNA spiked in. The chain uses TRBV18 and TRBJ2-3; no clear D. The sample was naive CD8+ T cells from blood, with Jurkat cell RNA spiked in. As to subset: FACS-sorted CD8+CD4-CCR7+CD45RA+ naive T cells. DNA for the CDR3: TGTGCCAGCTCACCAGAAGATTTCTCCTCCACAGATACGCAGTATTTT. It translates to CASSPEDFSSTDTQYF.